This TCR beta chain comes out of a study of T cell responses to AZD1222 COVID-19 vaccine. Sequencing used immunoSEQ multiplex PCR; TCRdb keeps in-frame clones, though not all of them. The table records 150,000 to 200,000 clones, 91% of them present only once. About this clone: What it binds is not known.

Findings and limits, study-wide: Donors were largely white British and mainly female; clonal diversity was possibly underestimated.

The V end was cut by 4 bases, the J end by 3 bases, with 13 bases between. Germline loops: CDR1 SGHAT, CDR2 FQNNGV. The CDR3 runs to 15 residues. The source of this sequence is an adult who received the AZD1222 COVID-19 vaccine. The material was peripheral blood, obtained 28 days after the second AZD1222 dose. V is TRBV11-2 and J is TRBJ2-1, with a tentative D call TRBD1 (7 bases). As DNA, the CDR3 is TGTGCCAGCAGCTCCCATCAGGGGGGCTACAATGAGCAGTTCTTC. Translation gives CASSSHQGGYNEQFF.